This T cell receptor beta chain appears in the sequencing data of a study of T cells expressing NK-cell markers. Study overall: Beta-chain profiling covered CD3+CD56+NKG2C+, CD3+CD56+NKG2C- and CD3+CD56-NKG2C+ sorted subsets. The eight sequenced donors comprised seven who were HCMV-seropositive and one who was seronegative.

Comments on this clonotype: Its specificity is unknown.

Study findings and constraints: Of the CD8+ T cell pool in more than 5 donors, roughly 1.0-8% was accounted for by dominant NKG2C+ clonotypes.

Generation of TCR beta cDNA was performed by 5'RACE template switching incorporating UMIs. TCRdb reprocessed the 5' RACE reads, with one entry per CDR3 protein and no DNA. The sample data list over 250,000 distinct CDR3 sequences. This receptor was identified in a woman aged 18 to 75 in good health. Sequences were obtained from blood T cells: a sorted CD56 or NKG2C T cell subset, CD4+ or CD8+ T cells, or bulk PBMC T cells (not recorded which).

CDR3 region: CASSLAGRNTGELFF. The chain couples TRBV5-6 to TRBJ2-2. This CDR3 contains 15 residues. Germline values: CDR1 SGHDT, CDR2 YYEEEE.